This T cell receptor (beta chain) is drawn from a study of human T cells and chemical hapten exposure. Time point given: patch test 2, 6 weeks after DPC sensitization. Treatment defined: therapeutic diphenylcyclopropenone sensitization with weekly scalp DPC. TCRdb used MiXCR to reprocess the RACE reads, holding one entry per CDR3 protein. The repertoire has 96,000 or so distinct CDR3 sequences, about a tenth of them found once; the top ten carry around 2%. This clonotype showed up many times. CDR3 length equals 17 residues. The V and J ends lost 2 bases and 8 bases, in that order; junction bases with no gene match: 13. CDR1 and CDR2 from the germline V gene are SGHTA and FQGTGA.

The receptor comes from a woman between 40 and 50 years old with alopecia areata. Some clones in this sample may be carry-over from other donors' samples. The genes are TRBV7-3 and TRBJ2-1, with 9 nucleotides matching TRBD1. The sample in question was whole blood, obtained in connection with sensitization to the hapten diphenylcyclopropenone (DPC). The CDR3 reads CASSLSPGQGSGHEQFF. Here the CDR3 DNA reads TGTGCCAGCAGCTTATCACCGGGACAGGGTTCAGGGCATGAGCAGTTCTTC.